The rows below give T cell receptor beta chains drawn from one sample of a study of T cell responses to AZD1222 COVID-19 vaccine. Only in-frame clones appear in the TCRdb table, and some are missing; sequencing was by immunoSEQ multiplex PCR. The sample holds 60,000 to 75,000 clones, roughly nine tenths seen once. The sample here was peripheral blood, taken 28 days after the second AZD1222 dose. The receptors stem from an adult who received the AZD1222 COVID-19 vaccine. Both conserved end residues are part of each CDR3. Fields, in order: J gene, clone size, D gene, V gene, CDR3 DNA, CDR3 protein. D genes are given only for firm matches. Some rows have no size entry. The others give once, few or many, or a class for an expanded clone.

TRBJ2-1,-,TRBD2,TRBV5-1,TGCGCCAGCAGCTTTGGGACTAGCGGACGGAACTCCTACAATGAGCAGTTCTTC,CASSFGTSGRNSYNEQFF
TRBJ1-2,-,-,TRBV30,TGTGCCTGGAGGCACTATGGCTACACCTTC,CAWRHYGYTF
TRBJ1-2,-,-,TRBV15,TGTGCCACCAGCAGGGAGGGGTCTGGCTACACCTTC,CATSREGSGYTF
TRBJ2-2,-,TRBD2,TRBV3-1/TRBV3-2,TGTGCCAGCAGCCAAGTGCTAGCGGGAGTCACCGGGGAGCTGTTTTTT,CASSQVLAGVTGELFF
TRBJ1-2,-,-,TRBV30,TGTGCCTGGAGTAGGGCTAACTATGGCTACACCTTC,CAWSRANYGYTF
TRBJ1-6,-,-,TRBV4-2,TGTGCCAGCAGCCAAACACAGCTTCAAAATTCACCCCTCCACTTT,CASSQTQLQNSPLHF
TRBJ1-2,-,-,TRBV18,TGTGCCAGCTCACCATTGTCTGTAGGGACGGACCGAAACTATGGCTACACCTTC,CASSPLSVGTDRNYGYTF
TRBJ1-1,-,TRBD1,TRBV5-1,TGCGCCAGCAGCCCCGCACAGGGGATGGGCACTGAAGCTTTCTTT,CASSPAQGMGTEAFF
TRBJ2-7,-,-,TRBV4-1,TGCGCCAGCAGCCAAGATCAAAGAGGCTTCTACGAGCAGTACTTC,CASSQDQRGFYEQYF
TRBJ2-2,-,TRBD1,TRBV11-3,TGTGCCAGCAGCGGAGGGACAGGGGAAAACACCGGGGAGCTGTTTTTT,CASSGGTGENTGELFF
TRBJ2-1,-,TRBD1,TRBV5-1,TGCGCCAGCAGCTCACAGGGGTATGGGGAAAATGAGCAGTTCTTC,CASSSQGYGENEQFF
TRBJ2-2,-,-,TRBV5-1,TGCGCCAGCAGCTGGGGTCCGAACACCGGGGAGCTGTTTTTT,CASSWGPNTGELFF
TRBJ1-1,-,-,TRBV18,TGTGCCAGCTCACCTTCCGGGGGGAACACTGAAGCTTTCTTT,CASSPSGGNTEAFF
TRBJ1-4,-,-,TRBV12-5,TGTGCTAGTGGTTCCGGACCCGAAAAACTGTTTTTT,CASGSGPEKLFF
TRBJ2-5,-,TRBD1,TRBV9,TGTGCCAGCAGCGTAGGGGACAGACAAGAGACCCAGTACTTC,CASSVGDRQETQYF
TRBJ1-1,-,-,TRBV11-3,TGTGCCAGCAGCTTATCGGCATACACTGAAGCTTTCTTT,CASSLSAYTEAFF
TRBJ1-3,many,-,TRBV27,TGTGCCAGCAGTTTCAGTTCCTCTGGAAACACCATATATTTT,CASSFSSSGNTIYF
TRBJ1-4,-,TRBD1,TRBV7-2,TGTGCCAGCAGCCCGGACAGGGTGGGAGAAAAACTGTTTTTT,CASSPDRVGEKLFF
TRBJ2-5,-,TRBD2,TRBV18,TGTGCCAGCTCCCCCGCTAGCGGGGAGGGGCAGTACTTC,CASSPASGEGQYF
TRBJ2-7,-,-,TRBV13,TGTGCCAGCAGCCGGGGTGGGGGTGCGGGCTACGAGCAGTACTTC,CASSRGGGAGYEQYF
TRBJ2-7,few,TRBD1,TRBV18,TGTGCCAGCTCTCCCGGGACAGGGGACGTCACCGAGCAGTACTTC,CASSPGTGDVTEQYF
TRBJ2-7,-,-,TRBV6-6,TGTGCCAGCAGTTACTCGGAGAGCTCCCTCGAGCAGTACTTC,CASSYSESSLEQYF
TRBJ2-7,once,-,TRBV12-3/TRBV12-4,TGTGCCAGCAGTTTTAGGGGGGGCTACGAGCAGTACTTC,CASSFRGGYEQYF
TRBJ2-3,-,TRBD2,TRBV11-2,TGTGCCAGCAGCCTAGGGACTAGCGGGGGCACAGATACGCAGTATTTT,CASSLGTSGGTDTQYF
TRBJ1-4,-,TRBD1,TRBV28,TGTGCCAGCAAAGGGACAGGTATTGGCCAGGGGGAAAAACTGTTTTTT,CASKGTGIGQGEKLFF
TRBJ2-7,-,TRBD1,TRBV6-5,TGTGCCAGCACTCGGGACAGGGGGCCCAACGAGCAGTACTTC,CASTRDRGPNEQYF
TRBJ1-5,-,-,TRBV11-2,TGTGCCAGCAGCTTAGAGTTGGGTCAGCCCCAGCATTTT,CASSLELGQPQHF
TRBJ2-5,-,TRBD2,TRBV5-4,TGTGCCAGCAGCTTGGGACTAGCGGGAGTAATGTCGGAAGAGACCCAGTACTTC,CASSLGLAGVMSEETQYF
TRBJ2-6,-,-,TRBV7-3,TGTGCCAGCAGCTTTTTGAAGAGCTCTGGGGCCAACGTCCTGACTTTC,CASSFLKSSGANVLTF
TRBJ2-3,-,TRBD2,TRBV6-6,TGTGCCAGCAGCCCAGGACTAGAGAGCACAGATACGCAGTATTTT,CASSPGLESTDTQYF
TRBJ1-5,-,-,TRBV5-1,TGCGCCAGCAGCCACAGGGAGAGCAATCAGCCCCAGCATTTT,CASSHRESNQPQHF
TRBJ2-7,-,-,TRBV14,TGTGCCAGCAGCCAAGATGGGGAGGCTGTAACCTACGAGCAGTACTTC,CASSQDGEAVTYEQYF
TRBJ1-6,once,TRBD1,TRBV2,TGTGCCAGCAGTGACACGACAGGGTATAATTCACCCCTCCACTTT,CASSDTTGYNSPLHF
TRBJ2-2,-,TRBD2,TRBV13,TGTGCCAGCAGCTTAAACGGACTAGCGGGCGGTGGGACCGGGGAGCTGTTTTTT,CASSLNGLAGGGTGELFF
TRBJ1-1,-,-,TRBV5-1,TGCGCCAGCAGCTTGGACGGACCGAACACTGAAGCTTTCTTT,CASSLDGPNTEAFF